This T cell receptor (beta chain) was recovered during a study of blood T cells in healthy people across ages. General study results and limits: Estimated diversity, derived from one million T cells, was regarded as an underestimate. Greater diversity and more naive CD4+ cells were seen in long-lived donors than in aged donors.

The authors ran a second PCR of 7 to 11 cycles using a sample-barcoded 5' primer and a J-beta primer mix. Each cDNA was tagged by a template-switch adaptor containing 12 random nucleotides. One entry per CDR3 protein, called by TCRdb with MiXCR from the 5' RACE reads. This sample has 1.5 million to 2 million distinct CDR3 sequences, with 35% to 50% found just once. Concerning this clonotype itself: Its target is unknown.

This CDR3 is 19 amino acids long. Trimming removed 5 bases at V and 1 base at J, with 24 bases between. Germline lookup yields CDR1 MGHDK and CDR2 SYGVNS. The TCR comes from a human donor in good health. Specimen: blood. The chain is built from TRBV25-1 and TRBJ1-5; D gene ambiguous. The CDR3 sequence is CASSPTPGQTYKSNQPQHF. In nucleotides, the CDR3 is TGTGCCAGCAGTCCCACCCCTGGTCAGACCTATAAGAGCAATCAGCCCCAGCATTTT.